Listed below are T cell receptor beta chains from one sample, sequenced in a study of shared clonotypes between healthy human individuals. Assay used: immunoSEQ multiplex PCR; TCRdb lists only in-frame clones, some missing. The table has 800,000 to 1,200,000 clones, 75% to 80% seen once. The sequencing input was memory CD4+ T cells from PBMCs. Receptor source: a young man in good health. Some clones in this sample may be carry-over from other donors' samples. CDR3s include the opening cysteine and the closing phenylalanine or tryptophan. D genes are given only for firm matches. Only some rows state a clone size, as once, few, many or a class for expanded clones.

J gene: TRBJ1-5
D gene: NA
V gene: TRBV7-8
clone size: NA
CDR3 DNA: TGTGCCAGCAGCTTAGCGCTTGGGAGCCCCGCTAGCAATCAGCCCCAGCATTTT
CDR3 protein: CASSLALGSPASNQPQHF

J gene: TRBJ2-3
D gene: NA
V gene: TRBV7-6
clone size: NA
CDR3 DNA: TGTGCCAGCAGCTTATTTGTCCGGGATAGTGGTACGCAGTATTTT
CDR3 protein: CASSLFVRDSGTQYF

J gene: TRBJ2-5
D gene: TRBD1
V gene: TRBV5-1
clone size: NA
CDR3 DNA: TGCGCCAGCAGCCACGGACAGGGGGGCGAGACCCAGTACTTC
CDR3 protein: CASSHGQGGETQYF

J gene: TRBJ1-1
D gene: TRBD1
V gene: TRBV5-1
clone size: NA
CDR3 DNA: TGCGCCAGCAGCGACAGGGGGCAAGGCACTGAAGCTTTCTTT
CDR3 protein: CASSDRGQGTEAFF

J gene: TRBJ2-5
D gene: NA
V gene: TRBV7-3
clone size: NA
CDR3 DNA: TGTGCCAGCAGCTTAGGGGAAAAAGAGACCCAGTACTTC
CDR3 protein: CASSLGEKETQYF

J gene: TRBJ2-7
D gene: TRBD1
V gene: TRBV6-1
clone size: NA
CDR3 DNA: TGTGCCAGCAGTGAAGACAGGGGATATTACGAGCAGTACTTC
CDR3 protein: CASSEDRGYYEQYF

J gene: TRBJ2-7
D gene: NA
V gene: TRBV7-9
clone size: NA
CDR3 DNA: TGTGCCAGCAGCTTATGGGGCCCCTACGAGCAGTACTTC
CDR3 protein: CASSLWGPYEQYF

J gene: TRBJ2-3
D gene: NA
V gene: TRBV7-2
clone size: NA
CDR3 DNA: TGTGCCAGCAGCTCAGGACCAAGCACAGATACGCAGTATTTT
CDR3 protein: CASSSGPSTDTQYF

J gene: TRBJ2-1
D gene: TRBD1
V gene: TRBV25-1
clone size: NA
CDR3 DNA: TGTGCCAGCAGTGCTGGGACAGGGAAGCAGTTCTTC
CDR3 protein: CASSAGTGKQFF

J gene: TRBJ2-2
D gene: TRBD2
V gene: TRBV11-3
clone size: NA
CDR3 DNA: TGTGCCAGCAGCTCCGCCGGGACTACCTACACCGGGGAGCTGTTTTTT
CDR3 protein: CASSSAGTTYTGELFF

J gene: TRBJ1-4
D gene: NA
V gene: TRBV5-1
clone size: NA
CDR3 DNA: TGCGCCAGCAGCTTGATGGCGGGAAATGAAAAACTGTTTTTT
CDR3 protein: CASSLMAGNEKLFF

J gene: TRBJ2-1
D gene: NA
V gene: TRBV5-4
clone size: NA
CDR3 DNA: TGTGCCAGCAGTTTACCGCGACTAGGTGACAATGAGCAGTTCTTC
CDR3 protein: CASSLPRLGDNEQFF

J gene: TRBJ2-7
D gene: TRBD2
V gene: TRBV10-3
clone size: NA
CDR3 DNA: TGTGCCATCAGTGATCCTATCCTAGCGGGAGGCTCCTACGAGCAGTACTTC
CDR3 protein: CAISDPILAGGSYEQYF

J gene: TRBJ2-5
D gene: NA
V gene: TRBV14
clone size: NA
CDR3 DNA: TGTGCCAGCAGCCAAGGTGCGCCGTTCCAAGAGACCCAGTACTTC
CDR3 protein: CASSQGAPFQETQYF

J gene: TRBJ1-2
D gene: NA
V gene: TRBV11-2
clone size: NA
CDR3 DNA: TGTGCCAGCAGCTTAGAAGGTTCCGGTCGGGGGCGAAACTATGGCTACACCTTC
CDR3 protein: CASSLEGSGRGRNYGYTF

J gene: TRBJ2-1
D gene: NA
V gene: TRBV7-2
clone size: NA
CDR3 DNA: TGTGCCAGCAGCTTCCCGACTAGAACCAATGAGCAGTTCTTC
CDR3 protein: CASSFPTRTNEQFF

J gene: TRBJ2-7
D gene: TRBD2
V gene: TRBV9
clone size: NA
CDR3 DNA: TGTGCCAGCAGCCCCCGGACTAGCGGGAGATTCGACGAGCAGTACTTC
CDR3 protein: CASSPRTSGRFDEQYF

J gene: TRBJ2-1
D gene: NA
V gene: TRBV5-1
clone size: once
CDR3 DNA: TGCGCCAGCAGCTCTGGGACTTCCTACAATGAGCAGTTCTTC
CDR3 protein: CASSSGTSYNEQFF

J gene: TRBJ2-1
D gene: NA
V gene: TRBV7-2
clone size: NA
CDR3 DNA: TGTGCCAGCAGCCCCAGTCGGCTTAGCTTGGATGAGCAGTTCTTC
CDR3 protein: CASSPSRLSLDEQFF

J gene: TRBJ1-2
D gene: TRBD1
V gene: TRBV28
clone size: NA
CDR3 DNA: TGTGCCAGCAGCCAGGGGGGGAACAGGGGCTATGGCTACACCTTC
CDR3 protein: CASSQGGNRGYGYTF

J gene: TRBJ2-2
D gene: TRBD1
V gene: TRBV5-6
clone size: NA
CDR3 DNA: TGTGCCAGCACCAAAGGGGGACAGGGGAAAACCGGGGAGCTGTTTTTT
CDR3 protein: CASTKGGQGKTGELFF

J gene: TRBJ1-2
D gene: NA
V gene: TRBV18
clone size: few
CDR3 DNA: TGTGCCAGCTCACCTTCGGATGGCTACACCTTC
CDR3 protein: CASSPSDGYTF

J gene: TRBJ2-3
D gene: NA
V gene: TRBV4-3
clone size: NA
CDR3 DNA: TGCGCCAGCAGCCCCCAGTACCGGAGCCCTAGCACAGATACGCAGTATTTT
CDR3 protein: CASSPQYRSPSTDTQYF

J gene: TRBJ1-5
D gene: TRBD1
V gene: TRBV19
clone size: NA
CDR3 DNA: TGTGCCAGTAGTACGAACAGGGGTTCTCAGCCCCAGCATTTT
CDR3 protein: CASSTNRGSQPQHF

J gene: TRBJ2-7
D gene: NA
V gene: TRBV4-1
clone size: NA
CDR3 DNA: TGCGCCAGCAGCCAACCCAACCCCGGGACTTCAGCCTACGAGCAGTACTTC
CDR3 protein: CASSQPNPGTSAYEQYF

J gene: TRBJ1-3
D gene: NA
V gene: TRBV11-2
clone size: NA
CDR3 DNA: TGTGCCAGCAGCTGGGAGACCTCCTCTGGAAACACCATATATTTT
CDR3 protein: CASSWETSSGNTIYF

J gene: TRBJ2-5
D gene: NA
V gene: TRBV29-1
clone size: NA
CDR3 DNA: TGCAGCGTCAAAGGGCGAGTGGTAGAGACCCAGTACTTC
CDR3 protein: CSVKGRVVETQYF

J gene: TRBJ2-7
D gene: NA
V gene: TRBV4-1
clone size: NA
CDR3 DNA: TGCGCCAGCAGCCAACTCCCCAACTCACTCTACGAGCAGTACTTC
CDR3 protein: CASSQLPNSLYEQYF

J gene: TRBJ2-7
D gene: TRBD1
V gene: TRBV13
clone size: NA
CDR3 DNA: TGTGCCAGCAGCGGCCGGAGACAGGGGAACGACGAGCAGTACTTC
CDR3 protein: CASSGRRQGNDEQYF

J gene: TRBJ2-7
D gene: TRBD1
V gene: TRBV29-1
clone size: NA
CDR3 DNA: TGCAGCGTTGGCAGACAGGGGCCCTACGAGCAGTACTTC
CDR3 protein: CSVGRQGPYEQYF

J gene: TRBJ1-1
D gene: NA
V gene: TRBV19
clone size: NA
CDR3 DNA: TGTGCCAGTAGGGCGGGACGCGATGGCACTGAAGCTTTCTTT
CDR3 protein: CASRAGRDGTEAFF

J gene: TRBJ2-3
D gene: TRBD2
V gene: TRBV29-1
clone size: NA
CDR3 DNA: TGCAGCGCCGAAACCGGACTAGCTGGCACAGATACGCAGTATTTT
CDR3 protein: CSAETGLAGTDTQYF

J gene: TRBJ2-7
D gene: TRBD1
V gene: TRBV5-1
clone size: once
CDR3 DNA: TGCGCCAGCAGCCCGGGACAGGCGTTCTTCTACGAGCAGTACTTC
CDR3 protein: CASSPGQAFFYEQYF

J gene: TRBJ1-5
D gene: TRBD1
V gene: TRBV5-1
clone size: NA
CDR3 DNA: TGCGCCAGCAGCTGTGGACAGGGGGGGATGAGGATTGCTTGTATCAGCAATCAGCCCCAGCATTTT
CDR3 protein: CASSCGQGGMRIACISNQPQHF

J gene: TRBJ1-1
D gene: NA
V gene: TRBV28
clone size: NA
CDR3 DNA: TGTGCCAGCCACAGCTCGGGACATTCCATGAACACTGAAGCTTTCTTT
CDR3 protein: CASHSSGHSMNTEAFF

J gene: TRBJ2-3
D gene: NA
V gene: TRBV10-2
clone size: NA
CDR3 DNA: TGCGCCAGCAGTGAAGACGGGGTTAGCACAGATACGCAGTATTTT
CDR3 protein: CASSEDGVSTDTQYF

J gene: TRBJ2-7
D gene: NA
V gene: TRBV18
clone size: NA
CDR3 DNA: TGTGCCAGCTCACCGGGGGGAGCTCGCGAAACCGAGCAGTACTTC
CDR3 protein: CASSPGGARETEQYF

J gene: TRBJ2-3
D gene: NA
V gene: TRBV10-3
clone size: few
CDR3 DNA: TGTGCCATCAGTGATAGTAGAGACACAGATACGCAGTATTTT
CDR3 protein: CAISDSRDTDTQYF

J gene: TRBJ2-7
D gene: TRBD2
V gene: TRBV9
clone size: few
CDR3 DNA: TGTGCCAGCAGTGATAGCGGGAGAGACGAGCAGTACTTC
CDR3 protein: CASSDSGRDEQYF

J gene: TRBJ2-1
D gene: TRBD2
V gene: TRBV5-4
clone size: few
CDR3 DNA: TGTGCCAGCAGCTTGCCTAGCGGGAGAGGGAATGAGCAGTTCTTC
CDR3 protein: CASSLPSGRGNEQFF

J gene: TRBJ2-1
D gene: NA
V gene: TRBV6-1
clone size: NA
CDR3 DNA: TGTGCCAGCAGTGAAAGGTCTAATTGGCCTCATGAGCAGTTCTTC
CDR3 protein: CASSERSNWPHEQFF

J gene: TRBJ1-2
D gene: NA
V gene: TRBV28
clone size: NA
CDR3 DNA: TGTGCCAGCAGTTTATCCCAACTTGGCTACACCTTC
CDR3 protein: CASSLSQLGYTF

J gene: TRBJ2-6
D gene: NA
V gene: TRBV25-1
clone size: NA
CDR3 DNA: TGTGCCAGCAGTGTCCCGGGCTCTGGGGCCAACGTCCTGACTTTC
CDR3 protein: CASSVPGSGANVLTF

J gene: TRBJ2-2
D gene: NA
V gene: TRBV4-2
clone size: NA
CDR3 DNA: TGTGCCAGCAGCCAAGAGACTAATTATCCCGGGGAGCTGTTTTTT
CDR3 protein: CASSQETNYPGELFF

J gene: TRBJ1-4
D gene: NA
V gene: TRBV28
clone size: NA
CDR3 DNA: TGTGCCAGCAATCCGGGACCCACTGAAAAACTGTTTTTT
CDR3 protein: CASNPGPTEKLFF

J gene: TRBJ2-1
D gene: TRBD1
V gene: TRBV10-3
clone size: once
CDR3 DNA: TGTGCCATCAGTGAGTCGACGGGTTCACTGTCAGGGGGACGAGCGTACAATGAGCAGTTCTTC
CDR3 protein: CAISESTGSLSGGRAYNEQFF

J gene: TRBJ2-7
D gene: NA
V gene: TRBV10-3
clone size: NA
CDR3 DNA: TGTGCCATCAGTGTCCAACAGCAGGGCTACGAGCAGTACTTC
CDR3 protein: CAISVQQQGYEQYF

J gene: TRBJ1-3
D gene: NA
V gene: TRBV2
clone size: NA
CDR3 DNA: TGTGCCAGCCACCGGACACCTGGAAACACCATATATTTT
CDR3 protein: CASHRTPGNTIYF

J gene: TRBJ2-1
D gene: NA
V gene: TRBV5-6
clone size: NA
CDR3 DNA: TGTGCCAGCAGCTTGCTGGAAGCAAGCTCCTACAATGAGCAGTTCTTC
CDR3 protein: CASSLLEASSYNEQFF